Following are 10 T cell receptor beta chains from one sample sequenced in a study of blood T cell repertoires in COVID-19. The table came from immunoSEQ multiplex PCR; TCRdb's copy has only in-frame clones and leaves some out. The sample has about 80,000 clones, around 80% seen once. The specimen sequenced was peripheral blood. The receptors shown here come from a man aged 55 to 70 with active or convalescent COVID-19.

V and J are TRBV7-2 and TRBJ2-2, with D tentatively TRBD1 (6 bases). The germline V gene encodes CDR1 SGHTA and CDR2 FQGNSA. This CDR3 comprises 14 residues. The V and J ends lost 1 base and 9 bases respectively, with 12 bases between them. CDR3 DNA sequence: TGTGCCAGCAGCTTAGTCAGGGGTCACCGGGAGCTGTTTTTT. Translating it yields CASSLVRGHRELFF.

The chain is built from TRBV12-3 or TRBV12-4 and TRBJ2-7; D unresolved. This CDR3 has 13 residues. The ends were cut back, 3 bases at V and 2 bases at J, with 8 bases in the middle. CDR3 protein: CASSFSVTYEQYF. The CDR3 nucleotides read TGTGCCAGCAGTTTTTCAGTAACCTACGAGCAGTACTTC.

The DNA for the CDR3 is TGTGCCAGCAGCCCCCGGACTAGCGGGACAACCTACGAGCAGTACTTC. Encoded protein: CASSPRTSGTTYEQYF. The chain carries TRBV7-2 and TRBJ2-7; 12 bases agree with TRBD2. Germline V gives CDR1 SGHTA, CDR2 FQGNSA. CDR3 length: 16 residues. V dropped 5 bases and J dropped 2; count of bases not matched to a gene: 7. Full variable domain (remainder filled in from reference TRBV7-2 and TRBJ2-7): GAGVSQSPSNKVTEKGKDVELRCDPISGHTALYWYRQSLGQGLEFLIYFQGNSAPDKSGLPSDRFSAERTGGSVSTLTIQRTQQEDSAVYLCASSPRTSGTTYEQYFGPGTRLTVT.

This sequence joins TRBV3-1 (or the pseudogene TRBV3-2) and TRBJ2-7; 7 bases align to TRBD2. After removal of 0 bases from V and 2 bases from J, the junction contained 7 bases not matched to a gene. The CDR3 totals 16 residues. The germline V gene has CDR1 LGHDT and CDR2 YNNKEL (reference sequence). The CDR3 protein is CASSQDPPRGAYEQYF. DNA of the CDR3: TGTGCCAGCAGCCAAGATCCCCCCCGGGGGGCCTACGAGCAGTACTTC.

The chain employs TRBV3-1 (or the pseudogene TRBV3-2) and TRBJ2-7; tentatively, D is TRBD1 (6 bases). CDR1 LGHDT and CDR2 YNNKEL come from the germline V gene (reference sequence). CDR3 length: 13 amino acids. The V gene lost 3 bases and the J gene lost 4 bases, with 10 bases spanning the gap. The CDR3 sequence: CASSHLGQYEQYF. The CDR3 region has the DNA TGTGCCAGCAGCCACCTCGGACAGTACGAGCAGTACTTC.

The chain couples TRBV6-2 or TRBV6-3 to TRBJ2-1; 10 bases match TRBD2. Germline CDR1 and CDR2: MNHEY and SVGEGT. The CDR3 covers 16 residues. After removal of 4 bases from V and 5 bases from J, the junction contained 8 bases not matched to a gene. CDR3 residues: CASSSHSGGSNNEQFF. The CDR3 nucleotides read TGTGCCAGCAGTTCTCATAGCGGGGGGTCGAACAATGAGCAGTTCTTC.

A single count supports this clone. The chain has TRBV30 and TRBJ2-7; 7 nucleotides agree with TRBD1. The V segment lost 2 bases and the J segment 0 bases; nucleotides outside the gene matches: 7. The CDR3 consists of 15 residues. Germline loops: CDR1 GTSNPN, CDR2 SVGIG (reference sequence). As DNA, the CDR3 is TGTGCCTGGAGTCTTGGATGGGACAGCTCCTACGAGCAGTACTTC. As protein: CAWSLGWDSSYEQYF.

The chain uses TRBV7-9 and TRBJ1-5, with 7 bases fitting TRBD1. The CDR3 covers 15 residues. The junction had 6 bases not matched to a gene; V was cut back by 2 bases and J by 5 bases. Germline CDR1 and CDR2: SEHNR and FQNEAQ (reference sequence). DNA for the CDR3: TGTGCCAGCAGCTTATCGGGGACAGCCTATCAGCCCCAGCATTTT. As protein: CASSLSGTAYQPQHF.

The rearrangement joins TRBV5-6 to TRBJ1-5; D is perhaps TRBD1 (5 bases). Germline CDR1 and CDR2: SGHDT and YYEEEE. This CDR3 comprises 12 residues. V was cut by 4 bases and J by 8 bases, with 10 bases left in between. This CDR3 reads CASSPRREPQHF. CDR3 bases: TGTGCCAGCAGCCCTCGCAGGGAGCCCCAGCATTTT.

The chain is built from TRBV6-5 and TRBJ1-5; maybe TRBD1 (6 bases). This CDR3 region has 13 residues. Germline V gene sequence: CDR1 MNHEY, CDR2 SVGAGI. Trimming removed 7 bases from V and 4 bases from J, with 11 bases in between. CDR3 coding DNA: TGTGCCAGCAAACTCCAGGGGAATCAGCCCCAGCATTTT. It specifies CASKLQGNQPQHF.